Below, 17 T cell receptor beta chains from the same sample are listed, as sequenced in a study of blood T cell repertoires in COVID-19. Only in-frame clones appear in the TCRdb table, and some are missing; sequencing was by immunoSEQ multiplex PCR. The table shows 200,000 to 300,000 clones, with around 89% occurring only once. The sequenced material came from PBMCs or T cells enriched from blood (not recorded which). The receptors were gathered from a woman aged 25 to 39 who had recovered from COVID-19.

The chain has TRBV7-8 and TRBJ1-3; D might be TRBD1 (5 bases). CDR1 and CDR2 from the germline V gene are SGHVS and FQNEAQ. This CDR3 comprises 14 residues. Trimming stripped 2 bases from V and 2 bases from J, with 7 bases between. DNA for the CDR3: TGTGCCAGCAGCTTAAGGGGCACTGGAAACACCATATATTTT. As protein: CASSLRGTGNTIYF.

This clone was seen ten or more times. This chain connects TRBV28 to TRBJ2-3, with D uncertain. Germline lookup yields CDR1 MDHEN and CDR2 SYDVKM. The CDR3 is made up of 16 amino acids. Trimming removed 2 bases at V and 0 bases at J, with 12 bases between. The CDR3 DNA reads as TGTGCCAGCAGTTTAATTGGGCGTACTAGCACAGATACGCAGTATTTT. It translates to CASSLIGRTSTDTQYF.

The chain recombines TRBV6-5 with TRBJ1-2; no firm D call. This CDR3 spans 15 amino acids. Germline V gene sequence: CDR1 MNHEY, CDR2 SVGAGI. Trimming left V 2 bases short and J 0 bases short, with 10 bases between. DNA of the CDR3: TGTGCCAGCAGTTACGATGGGCGTACTAACTATGGCTACACCTTC. Protein: CASSYDGRTNYGYTF.

V gene TRBV28 combines with J gene TRBJ1-2, with D tentatively TRBD1 (6 bases). This CDR3 has 13 amino acids. Trimming took 7 bases from V and 7 from J, leaving 16 bases between them. CDR1 and CDR2 from the germline V gene are MDHEN and SYDVKM. The CDR3 protein is CASTREQGSGYTF. The CDR3 DNA reads as TGTGCCAGCACCAGAGAACAGGGATCTGGCTACACCTTC.

The chain uses TRBV3-1 (or the pseudogene TRBV3-2) and TRBJ2-1; TRBD2 might be the D (5 bases). The CDR3 runs to 16 residues. Germline CDR1 reads LGHDT; CDR2 reads YNNKEL (reference sequence). Between the trimmed V and J ends, which lost 5 bases and 0 bases, there was a span of 14 bases. Here the CDR3 reads CASSAQRSYSYNEQFF. In DNA, the CDR3 is TGTGCCAGCAGCGCCCAGCGGTCCTACTCCTACAATGAGCAGTTCTTC.

The chain links TRBV28 to TRBJ1-2; 8 nucleotides match TRBD1. V lost 5 bases to trimming and J lost 5 bases; unmatched junction nucleotides: 7. There are 14 residues in the CDR3. The germline V gene encodes CDR1 MDHEN and CDR2 SYDVKM. The CDR3 loop reads CASSQTGQAYGYTF. CDR3 sequence (DNA): TGTGCCAGCAGTCAAACGGGACAGGCATATGGCTACACCTTC.

The chain has TRBV7-2 and TRBJ2-7; TRBD1 matches 7 bases. CDR1 and CDR2 from the germline V gene are SGHTA and FQGNSA. This CDR3 has 15 residues. J lost 0 bases, V lost 4 bases, and 6 bases had no gene match. The CDR3 loop is CASSSPGQSSYEQYF. DNA for the CDR3: TGTGCCAGCAGCTCTCCGGGACAGTCCTCCTACGAGCAGTACTTC.

The chain is built from TRBV7-2 and TRBJ1-2; possibly TRBD1 for D (5 bases). Trimming took 5 bases from V and 5 from J, leaving 15 bases between them. Germline V gene lookup returns CDR1 SGHTA and CDR2 FQGNSA. This CDR3 region has 14 residues. Here the CDR3 reads CASSPPGQIYGYTF. The CDR3 coding sequence is TGTGCCAGCAGCCCCCCAGGGCAGATATATGGCTACACCTTC.

The chain is built from TRBV5-4 and TRBJ2-2, with TRBD1 matching over 8 bases. The V gene end was trimmed by 0 bases and the J gene end by 5 bases; junction bases not matched to a gene: 15. The CDR3 contains 19 residues. The germline CDR1 and CDR2 sequences are SGHNT and YYREEE (reference sequence). CDR3 protein: CASSLGSRGTGPRTGELFF. The DNA of the CDR3 is TGTGCCAGCAGCTTGGGTTCCCGGGGGACAGGCCCCAGGACCGGGGAGCTGTTTTTT.

The chain is built from TRBV18 and TRBJ1-5; 8 positions match TRBD1. V lost 4 bases, J lost 5 bases, and 7 bases stayed unmatched. The germline gives CDR1 KGHSH, CDR2 LQKENI. This CDR3 has 15 amino acids. The CDR3 protein is CASSRLGTGDQPQHF. The CDR3 DNA reads as TGTGCCAGCTCACGATTAGGGACAGGAGATCAGCCCCAGCATTTT.

The genes are TRBV20-1 and TRBJ2-7, with 7 bases that match TRBD1. Germline V lookup: CDR1 DFQATT, CDR2 SNEGSKA (reference sequence). The CDR3 has 11 residues. J gave up 6 bases and V 7 bases, and 6 bases lay outside the gene matches. CDR3 residues: CSVTDRAEQYF. The CDR3 bases are TGCAGTGTTACCGACAGGGCCGAGCAGTACTTC.

J is TRBJ2-3 and V is TRBV6-2 or TRBV6-3, with a weak D call TRBD2 (6 bases). Trimming shortened V by 2 bases and J by 0 bases, and 24 bases separated the two germline ends. Germline V CDR1 and CDR2: MNHEY, SVGEGT. The CDR3 is 20 residues long. CDR3 coding DNA: TGTGCCAGCAGTTACCCTCTAGCGTTCCGAGGGGACTCTAGCACAGATACGCAGTATTTT. This codes for CASSYPLAFRGDSSTDTQYF.

This clone was seen just once. This rearrangement joins TRBV21-1 to TRBJ2-1; the tabulated D call, TRBD2, remains unverified against the DNA. TRBV21-1 is a recognized pseudogene. The CDR3 covers 15 residues. The CDR3 region is CASSKTRGGYNEQFF. CDR3 sequence (DNA): TGTGCCAGCAGCAAAACACGGGGAGGCTACAATGAGCAGTTCTTC.

Here the CDR3 reads CAIRSGANTGELFF. In nucleotides, the CDR3 is TGTGCCATCAGAAGCGGGGCCAACACCGGGGAGCTGTTTTTT. The chain uses TRBV10-3 and TRBJ2-2, with 7 bases matching TRBD2. Germline CDR1 and CDR2: ENHRY and SYGVKD. The CDR3 covers 14 residues. J was trimmed by 2 bases and V by 6 bases; bases with no gene match: 3.

The chain couples TRBV15 to TRBJ2-3; 8 nucleotides line up with TRBD1. The CDR3 is made up of 16 amino acids. Trimming took 5 bases from V and 4 from J; bases not matched to a gene: 11. Germline-derived CDR1 and CDR2 are LNHNV and YYDKDF (reference sequence). The CDR3 here is CATSGLDRAGADTQYF. The CDR3 DNA reads TGTGCCACCAGCGGCCTGGACAGGGCGGGCGCAGATACGCAGTATTTT.

The chain carries TRBV28 and TRBJ1-5; tentative D call: TRBD1 (5 bases). Per the germline V gene, CDR1 is MDHEN and CDR2 is SYDVKM. V was cut by 3 bases and J by 0 bases, with 12 bases left in between. This CDR3 spans 16 amino acids. CDR3 sequence reads: CASSLDRGYSNQPQHF. The DNA of the CDR3 is TGTGCCAGCAGTTTGGATAGGGGTTATAGCAATCAGCCCCAGCATTTT. The variable domain in full, completed from reference TRBV28 and TRBJ1-5, reads DVKVTQSSRYLVKRTGEKVFLECVQDMDHENMFWYRQDPGLGLRLIYFSYDVKMKEKGDIPEGYSVSREKKERFSLILESASTNQTSMYLCASSLDRGYSNQPQHFGDGTRLSIL.

This chain joins TRBV19 and TRBJ1-2; TRBD1 might be the D (5 bases). Germline values: CDR1 LNHDA, CDR2 SQIVND (reference sequence). Trimming took 5 bases from V and 0 from J, leaving 16 bases between them. This CDR3 is 16 amino acids long. CDR3 in amino acids: CASSSGGSAANYGYTF. Here the CDR3 DNA reads TGTGCCAGTAGTTCCGGGGGGAGTGCCGCTAACTATGGCTACACCTTC.